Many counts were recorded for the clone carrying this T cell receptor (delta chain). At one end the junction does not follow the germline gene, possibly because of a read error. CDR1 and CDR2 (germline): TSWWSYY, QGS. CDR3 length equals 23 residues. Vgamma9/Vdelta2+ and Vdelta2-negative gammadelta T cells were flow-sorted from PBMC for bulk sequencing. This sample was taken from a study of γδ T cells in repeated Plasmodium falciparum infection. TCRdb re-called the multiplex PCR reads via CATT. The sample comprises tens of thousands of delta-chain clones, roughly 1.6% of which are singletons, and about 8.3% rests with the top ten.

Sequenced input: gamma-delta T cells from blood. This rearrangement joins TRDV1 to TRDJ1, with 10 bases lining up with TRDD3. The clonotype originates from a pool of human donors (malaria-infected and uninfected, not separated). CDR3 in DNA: TGTGCTCTTTGGGAACTATTGGCCTGTGGGGTGGGGGATACAAGCCGGTACACCGATAAACTCATCTTT. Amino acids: CALWELLACGVGDTSRYTDKLIF.